The 25 T cell receptor beta chains below all came from one sample that was sequenced in a study of shared clonotypes between healthy human individuals. Naive CD8 cells were CD45RO-negative, positively selected for CCR7, excluding terminally differentiated effector memory CD45RA+ cells. The assay was immunoSEQ multiplex PCR, and TCRdb's table has in-frame clones only and misses some. Of about 2.1 million clones listed, under 95% are singletons. Sequenced: naive CD8+ T cells from PBMCs. Source of these receptors: a man younger than 35 in good health. Some clones in this sample may be carry-over from other donors' samples.

CDR3 bases: TGTGCCAGCAGCGTAGCTGGGGGGAGGGACACAGATACGCAGTATTTT. It translates to CASSVAGGRDTDTQYF. The chain employs TRBV9 and TRBJ2-3; 7 bases fit TRBD2. The CDR3 is 16 residues long. The germline gives CDR1 SGDLS, CDR2 YYNGEE. V lost 0 bases and J lost 2; bases outside the gene matches: 6.

The chain employs TRBV5-1 and TRBJ1-2; possible D gene TRBD1, 5 bases. Deletions cut 5 bases from V and 3 bases from J, with 11 bases between. The CDR3 is 13 residues long. From germline, CDR1 is SGHRS and CDR2 YFSETQ. The CDR3: CASRLPGDYGYTF. The CDR3 nucleotides read TGCGCCAGCAGGTTACCGGGGGACTATGGCTACACCTTC. Full variable domain (missing parts from reference TRBV5-1 and TRBJ1-2): KAGVTQTPRYLIKTRGQQVTLSCSPISGHRSVSWYQQTPGQGLQFLFEYFSETQRNKGNFPGRFSGRQFSNSRSEMNVSTLELGDSALYLCASRLPGDYGYTFGSGTRLTVV.

CDR3 region: CASSATLAGFYNEQFF. DNA for the CDR3: TGTGCCAGCAGCGCGACACTAGCGGGATTTTACAATGAGCAGTTCTTC. The V call is TRBV9, the J call TRBJ2-1, with 10 nucleotides matching TRBD2. The J segment lost 4 bases and the V segment lost 3 bases, leaving 7 bases of the junction unmatched. The CDR3 has 16 amino acids. Germline CDR1 is SGDLS and CDR2 is YYNGEE.

This clone is a singleton in its sample. The CDR3: CASSRAVGLETYEQYF. DNA of the CDR3: TGCGCCAGCAGCCGAGCGGTGGGACTGGAGACCTACGAGCAGTACTTC. The V and J genes are TRBV4-1 and TRBJ2-7, with D tentatively TRBD2 (6 bases). The CDR3 extends over 16 amino acids. Looked up from germline, CDR1 is MGHRA and CDR2 is YSYEKL. V lost 4 bases and J lost 2, with 18 bases in between.

The chain links TRBV2 to TRBJ2-7, with D perhaps matching TRBD2 (6 bases). The CDR3 has 14 residues. Germline V CDR1 and CDR2: SNHLY, FYNNEI. V was clipped by 5 bases and J by 0 bases, with 11 bases between them. CDR3 coding DNA: TGTGCCAGCAGTAAGAGACTAGTCTCCTACGAGCAGTACTTC. Residues: CASSKRLVSYEQYF.

The genes are TRBV28 and TRBJ1-5; D gene ambiguous. Germline lookup yields CDR1 MDHEN and CDR2 SYDVKM. The CDR3 runs to 20 residues. V dropped 3 bases and J dropped 0 bases, with 24 bases sitting between them. CDR3 in DNA: TGTGCCAGCAGTTTGTTAGGCGTGTACTCTAGCGTTTATAGCAATCAGCCCCAGCATTTT. Protein: CASSLLGVYSSVYSNQPQHF.

J is TRBJ1-2 and V is TRBV15; TRBD1 is a possible D gene (6 bases). This CDR3 contains 15 residues. Germline V gene data show CDR1 as LNHNV and CDR2 as YYDKDF (reference sequence). V was pared by 5 bases and J by 3 bases, with 16 bases between. CDR3 sequence (DNA): TGTGCCACCAGCGAGTACAGGGAGTCCGACTATGGCTACACCTTC. It is translated as CATSEYRESDYGYTF.

V gene TRBV13 combines with J gene TRBJ2-7; 13 nucleotides line up with TRBD2. With 4 bases clipped from V and 3 bases from J, the junction kept 9 bases outside the gene matches. CDR3 length equals 17 residues. The germline V gene has CDR1 PRHDT and CDR2 FYEKMQ (reference sequence). In nucleotides, the CDR3 is TGTGCCAGCAGCTCAGGACTAGCGGGAGTTTCTTACTACGAGCAGTACTTC. Its protein is CASSSGLAGVSYYEQYF.

The chain carries TRBV27 and TRBJ1-5; D perhaps matches TRBD1 (5 bases). The germline CDR1 and CDR2 sequences are MNHEY and SMNVEV (reference sequence). V lost 8 bases and J lost 9, with 20 bases in between. The CDR3 has 14 residues. DNA of the CDR3: TGTGCCAGCGCGGCGGTGGGGAGCGGGGGGCCCCAGCATTTT. It is translated as CASAAVGSGGPQHF.

This chain connects TRBV19 to TRBJ1-5; 8 nucleotides align to TRBD1. Germline V gene lookup returns CDR1 LNHDA and CDR2 SQIVND (reference sequence). The V gene end was trimmed by 6 bases and the J gene end by 3 bases; junction bases not matched to a gene: 4. The CDR3 is 14 amino acids. The CDR3 sequence is CASRGTGYNQPQHF. The CDR3 nucleotides are TGTGCCAGTAGGGGGACAGGTTACAATCAGCCCCAGCATTTT.

J is TRBJ1-1 and V is TRBV28, with D perhaps matching TRBD1 (5 bases). The CDR3 contains 18 residues. V lost 5 bases, J lost 0 bases, and 22 bases lay in between. Germline V gene data show CDR1 as MDHEN and CDR2 as SYDVKM. In DNA, the CDR3 is TGTGCCAGCAGTAGTTTGATATCTCCGGGACGGTTGAACACTGAAGCTTTCTTT. Its protein is CASSSLISPGRLNTEAFF.

The CDR3 DNA follows: TGTGCCAGCTGGGGGGGAGCATTGGATACGCAGTATTTT. Amino acids: CASWGGALDTQYF. The chain recombines TRBV27 with TRBJ2-3, with TRBD2 matching 7 bases. The CDR3 length is 13 residues. The germline gives CDR1 MNHEY, CDR2 SMNVEV (reference sequence). V shed 8 bases, J shed 6 bases, and the junction held 8 bases outside the gene matches.

This clone was recorded once. CDR3 nucleotide sequence: TGTGCCAGCAGCCTCCTGGGTTTTTACAATGAGCAGTTCTTC. This sequence encodes CASSLLGFYNEQFF. The rearrangement uses TRBV27 and TRBJ2-1; no firm D call. CDR1 is MNHEY and CDR2 is SMNVEV in the germline V gene (reference sequence). This CDR3 contains 14 residues. V lost 6 bases, J lost 4 bases, and 13 bases lay in between.

This chain connects TRBV28 to TRBJ2-3; the D gene is possibly TRBD1 (6 bases). The V end was cut by 8 bases, the J end by 6 bases, with 21 bases between. Germline V gene lookup returns CDR1 MDHEN and CDR2 SYDVKM. This CDR3 region has 15 residues. CDR3 DNA sequence: TGTGCCAGCCAGGCTAGGACTTATCAGGGGGATACGCAGTATTTT. Protein: CASQARTYQGDTQYF.

In DNA, the CDR3 is TGCAGCGTTGAAGAGCAGGGTGGGGAAAAACTGTTTTTT. Translated: CSVEEQGGEKLFF. This chain links TRBV29-1 with TRBJ1-4; D is perhaps TRBD1 (5 bases). CDR1 SQVTM and CDR2 ANQGSEA come from the germline V gene. V lost 0 bases to trimming and J lost 8 bases, with 10 bases between them. The CDR3 is 13 residues long.

The gene calls are TRBV4-1 and TRBJ2-7, with a tentative D call TRBD1 (7 bases). The CDR3 has 19 residues. Per germline, CDR1 MGHRA and CDR2 YSYEKL. Trimming left V 1 base short and J 5 bases short, with 27 bases between. In nucleotides, the CDR3 is TGCGCCAGCAGCCAAGTAGAGACAGGGCTCCTCGGGGGTCTAGACGAGCAGTACTTC. This codes for CASSQVETGLLGGLDEQYF.

This chain links TRBV2 with TRBJ1-2, with no clear D. Between the trimmed V and J ends, which lost 4 bases and 2 bases, there was a span of 8 bases. The CDR3 spans 13 residues. The germline gives CDR1 SNHLY, CDR2 FYNNEI. This CDR3 reads CASSGLVNYGYTF. The CDR3 DNA reads as TGTGCCAGCAGTGGCCTGGTAAACTATGGCTACACCTTC.

A single count supports this clone. The V and J genes are TRBV5-1 and TRBJ2-3; D not certain. Germline CDR1 is SGHRS and CDR2 is YFSETQ. The ends were cut back, 0 bases at V and 0 bases at J, with 8 bases in the middle. This CDR3 has 15 amino acids. The CDR3 coding sequence is TGCGCCAGCAGCTTGGTCTTATTCAGCACAGATACGCAGTATTTT. Translating it yields CASSLVLFSTDTQYF.

Comments on this clone: Other nucleotide sequences from this sample produce the same CDR3. The V and J genes are TRBV28 and TRBJ1-1, with 8 positions matching TRBD1. The trim removed 1 base at V and 5 bases at J, leaving 3 bases unmatched. CDR3 length: 14 residues. Germline assignment: CDR1 MDHEN and CDR2 SYDVKM. Here the CDR3 DNA reads TGTGCCAGCAGTTTATCTAACAGGGGGACTGAAGCTTTCTTT. Amino acids: CASSLSNRGTEAFF.

The chain recombines TRBV27 with TRBJ2-1, with 14 bases fitting TRBD2. Germline CDR1 is MNHEY and CDR2 is SMNVEV (reference sequence). There are 16 residues in the CDR3. With V trimmed by 5 bases and J by 6 bases, 6 bases remained unmatched. The CDR3, as DNA: TGTGCCAGCAGTCCCGGGACTAGCGGGAGCCGCAATGAGCAGTTCTTC. This gives the protein CASSPGTSGSRNEQFF.

The chain couples TRBV28 to TRBJ2-3, with D maybe TRBD1 (6 bases). The CDR3 is made up of 15 amino acids. Looked up from germline, CDR1 is MDHEN and CDR2 is SYDVKM. The V end was cut by 3 bases, the J end by 0 bases, with 10 bases between. The CDR3 nucleotides are TGTGCCAGCAGTTTCGACAGGACTAGCACAGATACGCAGTATTTT. It codes for CASSFDRTSTDTQYF.

This chain uses TRBV6-5 with TRBJ2-1; TRBD2 agrees at 8 bases. The CDR3 sequence is 16 residues long. J was trimmed by 10 bases and V by 4 bases; bases with no gene match: 15. CDR1 and CDR2 (germline): MNHEY, SVGAGI. In nucleotides, the CDR3 is TGTGCCAGCAGTTCAATTAGCGGGACCGTTAATGAAGAGCAGTTCTTC. Amino acid sequence: CASSSISGTVNEEQFF.

This chain uses TRBV5-6 with TRBJ1-2; TRBD1 might be the D (5 bases). Germline V gene data show CDR1 as SGHDT and CDR2 as YYEEEE. Trimming cost V 2 bases and J 6 bases, with 23 bases left between them. The CDR3 runs to 17 residues. CDR3 bases: TGTGCCAGCAGCTTCGCTTTCGTGGGCGACCTCAGGGATGGCTACACCTTC. Encoded protein: CASSFAFVGDLRDGYTF.

The chain is built from TRBV10-3 and TRBJ1-2, with TRBD1 as a possible D gene (5 bases). Germline V gene data show CDR1 as ENHRY and CDR2 as SYGVKD. The CDR3 runs to 13 residues. Trimming stripped 0 bases from V and 7 bases from J, with 9 bases between. As DNA, the CDR3 is TGTGCCATCAGTGAGTCCCCAGGGCGTGGCTACACCTTC. Translated: CAISESPGRGYTF.

CDR3 DNA sequence: TGTGCCAGCACCTCGATCCACAATGAGCAGTTCTTC. Translated, it gives CASTSIHNEQFF. The chain couples TRBV25-1 to TRBJ2-1; no definite D call. The germline CDR1 and CDR2 sequences are MGHDK and SYGVNS. This CDR3 region has 12 residues. The V and J ends lost 7 bases and 5 bases respectively, with 9 bases between them.